Sequencing of this T cell receptor (beta chain) was carried out in a study of cytomegalovirus exposure and HLA in healthy donors. Study-level points and caveats: An analysis was carried out at a later point. It showed that HLA-associated TCR beta chains were more clonally expanded than equally common non-associated chains. Common viral pathogens (according to a later analysis) appeared linked to several of the most significant clusters. Overall, about 160 TCR beta chains were annotated as cytomegalovirus-associated.

CDR3 length: 15 residues. The V gene lost 6 bases and the J gene lost 4 bases, with 19 bases spanning the gap. The germline CDR1 and CDR2 sequences are MNHEY and SVGAGI. The donors gave bone marrow, and they were healthy. The PCR used 60 Vbeta and 13 Jbeta primers. Sequencing used immunoSEQ multiplex PCR; TCRdb keeps in-frame clones, though not all of them. The sample holds some 77,000 clones, 80% seen once. To note about this clone: Its target is unknown.

The chain recombines TRBV6-5 with TRBJ2-7, with D possibly being TRBD2 (6 bases). Sequenced material: PBMCs. The TCR comes from a woman in her forties or fifties in good health and CMV-seropositive. The CDR3 loop is CASSSSGWGVYEQYF. In DNA form, the CDR3 reads TGTGCCAGCAGCTCCTCAGGTTGGGGGGTATACGAGCAGTACTTC.